This TCR beta chain was observed in a study of T cells in Graves' hyperthyroidism and ophthalmopathy. The investigators amplified TCR beta CDR3 regions from RNA transcripts. The TCR CDR3 first-round RT-PCR relied on the HTBI primer set. From the multiplex PCR reads, TCRdb called clonotypes with MiXCR, one entry per CDR3 protein. The repertoire includes hundreds of thousands of distinct CDR3 sequences, approximately 25% of them detected once, and over 70% sits in the top ten. V dropped 0 bases and J dropped 5 bases, with 7 bases sitting between them. Germline V gene sequence: CDR1 MNHNY, CDR2 SVGAGI (reference sequence). There are 13 residues in the CDR3. The table lists this clonotype with a few counts.

Sequencing used blood. The chain has TRBV6-6 and TRBJ1-1, with D possibly matching TRBD1 (6 bases). The TCR comes from a man between 50 and 59 years old with Graves' hyperthyroidism. CDR3 nucleotide sequence: TGTGCCAGCAGTTACTCCAGGGGAACTGAAGCTTTCTTT. Protein sequence: CASSYSRGTEAFF.